These T cell receptor beta chains were read from a single sample in a study of blood T cells in healthy people across ages. Via MiXCR, TCRdb re-called the 5' RACE reads, giving one row per CDR3 protein. Of 890,000 or so distinct CDR3 sequences in the sample, 60% to 80% were seen once. The sequencing sample was made of blood. These receptors were taken from a man aged 25 to 45 in good health. Each CDR3 is given without its conserved first and last residue.

TRBJ2-5 | TRBV27 | ASSLSPAGSQETQY
TRBJ2-5 | TRBV7-9 | ASSLVRTTREGQY
TRBJ2-6 | TRBV9 | ASSPPKVTSGGTGANVLT
TRBJ2-7 | TRBV11-2 | ASSQPGGGDEQY
TRBJ2-6 | TRBV29-1 | SVLAPGGSGERSGANVLT
. | TRBV6-2/TRBV6-3 | ASSYGHERGGTEQY
TRBJ1-4 | TRBV5-1 | ASSNRQGKGANEKLF
TRBJ2-5 | TRBV12-3/TRBV12-4 | ASSFSGASDYQETQY
TRBJ2-2 | TRBV28 | ASTSLNTGELF
TRBJ2-7 | TRBV24-1 | ATSDYTRGGGYEQY
TRBJ2-5 | TRBV20-1 | SLRDYNQETQY
TRBJ1-2 | TRBV5-5 | ASGSVLNYGYT
TRBJ2-5 | TRBV7-3 | ASSLIGGSQETQY
TRBJ2-7 | TRBV6-6 | ASSHVPGQEQY
TRBJ2-7 | TRBV6-1 | ASTRTYLGGNEQY
TRBJ2-4 | TRBV2 | ASSGQLSKQY
TRBJ2-3 | TRBV6-2/TRBV6-3 | ASSYSGNTQY
TRBJ1-4 | TRBV4-2 | ASSLQGNFANEKLF
TRBJ2-7 | TRBV10-3 | AISGTGDTYEQY
TRBJ2-7 | TRBV9 | ASSAGRGEQY
TRBJ2-4 | TRBV20-1 | SARPGIRVAKNIQY
TRBJ2-7 | TRBV20-1 | SASSFRTYEQY
TRBJ1-2 | TRBV9 | ASSVGVSLYGCT
TRBJ1-5 | TRBV14 | ASSQDPGRYSNQPQH
TRBJ1-2 | TRBV12-3/TRBV12-4 | ASSFEGVHGYT
TRBJ1-2 | TRBV29-1 | SVTQAYGYT
TRBJ1-5 | TRBV7-9 | ASSLGRDRGPHQPQH
TRBJ2-1 | TRBV27 | ASSLKFGEQF